This T cell receptor beta chain was recorded in a study of CD8 T cells in ankylosing spondylitis. The study, taken as a whole, reports: The authors reported significant enrichment of disease-linked clones in matched ankylosing spondylitis synovial fluid.

One entry per CDR3 protein results from TCRdb running MiXCR on the 5' RACE reads. The table shows 270,000 or so distinct CDR3 sequences, with 18% occurring only once. The V gene end was trimmed by 2 bases and the J gene end by 7 bases; junction bases not matched to a gene: 9. The CDR3 extends over 15 amino acids. Germline V CDR1 and CDR2: SQVTM, ANQGSEA. As regards this clonotype: The antigen remains undetermined.

The TCR was taken from a male donor with ankylosing spondylitis or in good health (not recorded which). The sequenced sample was blood, either unsorted or a sorted T cell fraction (not recorded which). The J gene is TRBJ2-2, the V gene TRBV29-1; 8 positions agree with TRBD2. The CDR3 sequence is CSVESSGRESGELFF. The CDR3, as DNA: TGCAGCGTTGAAAGCAGCGGGAGAGAGAGCGGGGAGCTGTTTTTT.